The 4 T cell receptor beta chains reported below all come from one sample, sequenced in a study of CD8+ T cells in alopecia areata. Investigators isolated RNA and reverse transcribed it into cDNA to act as the sequencing template. Sequencing was performed with immunoSEQ multiplex PCR; in TCRdb, only in-frame clones are kept and a portion is missing. The repertoire holds more than 200,000 clones, with 64% as singletons. Treatment: oral pan-JAK inhibitor, 5-10 mg twice daily. The starting material was CD4+ T cells sorted from blood, obtained at week 4, from a patient treated with tofacitinib. The receptors were gathered from a human donor with alopecia areata.

This chain links TRBV11-3 with TRBJ2-7, with D unresolved. This CDR3 has 12 residues. Germline CDR1 and CDR2: SGHNT and YENEEA. Trimming took 7 bases from V and 2 from J, leaving 9 bases between them. The CDR3 DNA reads as TGTGCCAGCACCCCCGAGACCTACGAGCAGTACTTC. Protein sequence: CASTPETYEQYF. The whole variable domain, remainder taken from reference TRBV11-3 and TRBJ2-7, is EAGVVQSPRYKIIEKKQPVAFWCNPISGHNTLYWYLQNLGQGPELLIRYENEEAVDDSQLPKDRFSAERLKGVDSTLKIQPAELGDSAVYLCASTPETYEQYFGPGTRLTVT.

V gene TRBV27 combines with J gene TRBJ1-5; D may be TRBD1 (6 bases). Germline CDR1 is MNHEY and CDR2 is SMNVEV (reference sequence). The V gene lost 6 bases and the J gene lost 11 bases, with 17 bases spanning the gap. The CDR3 contains 13 residues. CDR3 sequence reads: CASSLDSLGAQHF. CDR3 in DNA: TGTGCCAGCAGCCTGGACAGCCTAGGGGCCCAGCATTTT.

V gene TRBV5-1 combines with J gene TRBJ2-2; 8 bases are a match to TRBD1. Trimming removed 2 bases from V and 6 bases from J; junction bases left unmatched: 6. This CDR3 comprises 15 residues. The germline V gene has CDR1 SGHRS and CDR2 YFSETQ. The CDR3 DNA sequence: TGCGCCAGCAGCTTAGGACAGGGCTTTTCCGGGGAGCTGTTTTTT. Protein sequence: CASSLGQGFSGELFF.

The chain has TRBV29-1 and TRBJ2-7, with a tentative D call TRBD2 (6 bases). Germline CDR1 reads SQVTM; CDR2 reads ANQGSEA. CDR3 length: 12 residues. V lost 7 bases, J lost 7 bases, and 17 bases lay in between. The CDR3 nucleotides read TGCAGCGCTTGGACGGCCGGGGGAGAGCAGTACTTC. Residues: CSAWTAGGEQYF.